The next 8 T cell receptor beta chains were all read from a single sample in a study of OX40 agonist ivuxolimab in advanced cancers. TCRdb's copy holds only in-frame clones and misses some; the assay was immunoSEQ multiplex PCR. The data show about 70,000 clones, more than 75% seen once. This sample comprised CD4+ or CD8+ T cells sorted from blood, obtained in a trial of the OX40 agonist ivuxolimab. The receptors were gathered from an adult with an advanced solid tumor such as melanoma, head and neck, liver or kidney cancer.

This chain links TRBV7-3 with TRBJ1-3; D is perhaps TRBD1 (5 bases). Trimming took 5 bases from V and 4 from J, leaving 15 bases between them. The CDR3 has 15 residues. From germline, CDR1 is SGHTA and CDR2 FQGTGA. The CDR3 DNA sequence: TGTGCCAGCAGCCGAGGGGCTAACGAGGGAAACACCATATATTTT. Amino acids: CASSRGANEGNTIYF. Full variable domain (missing parts from reference TRBV7-3 and TRBJ1-3): GAGVSQTPSNKVTEKGKYVELRCDPISGHTALYWYRQSLGQGPEFLIYFQGTGAADDSGLPNDRFFAVRPEGSVSTLKIQRTERGDSAVYLCASSRGANEGNTIYFGEGSWLTVV.

The genes are TRBV6-5 and TRBJ2-1; D remains unclear. Trimming pared 0 bases from V and 4 bases from J, leaving 10 bases between. The CDR3 is 15 amino acids. CDR1 and CDR2 from the germline V gene are MNHEY and SVGAGI. The chain's CDR3 is CASSYSLDFYNEQFF. The CDR3 region has the DNA TGTGCCAGCAGTTACTCGTTGGATTTTTACAATGAGCAGTTCTTC.

The chain uses TRBV11-3 and TRBJ2-3; unclear D gene. V was shortened by 5 bases and J by 0 bases, with 9 bases between the two germline ends. The CDR3 contains 14 residues. Germline loops: CDR1 SGHNT, CDR2 YENEEA. In DNA form, the CDR3 reads TGTGCCAGCAGCCCAGCCCCAAGCACAGATACGCAGTATTTT. This sequence encodes CASSPAPSTDTQYF.

The V gene is TRBV9, the J gene TRBJ1-6; D uncertain. Germline V CDR1 and CDR2: SGDLS, YYNGEE. The CDR3 has 15 residues. V was cut by 4 bases and J by 10 bases, with 18 bases left in between. The CDR3 nucleotides are TGTGCCAGCAGCCCTCAGGTTGTGTCAGACTCACCCCTCCACTTT. Protein product: CASSPQVVSDSPLHF.

The CDR3 region has the DNA TGTGCCAGCAGCAACACAGGGGGGTCCTACAATGAGCAGTTCTTC. Its protein is CASSNTGGSYNEQFF. The chain uses TRBV9 and TRBJ2-1; 8 bases map to TRBD1. CDR1 SGDLS and CDR2 YYNGEE come from the germline V gene. The V segment lost 4 bases and the J segment 1 base; nucleotides outside the gene matches: 4. This CDR3 contains 15 residues.

The J gene is TRBJ2-1, the V gene TRBV7-2; possibly TRBD1 or TRBD2 for D (5 bases each). V was shortened by 7 bases and J by 3 bases, with 13 bases between the two germline ends. The CDR3 consists of 14 residues. The germline V gene has CDR1 SGHTA and CDR2 FQGNSA. CDR3 bases: TGTGCCAGCATCGTCGGGGCGGACTACAATGAGCAGTTCTTC. The encoded protein is CASIVGADYNEQFF.

The chain combines TRBV5-4 with TRBJ2-5; D gene unclear. Germline CDR1 reads SGHNT; CDR2 reads YYREEE (reference sequence). This CDR3 comprises 14 residues. With 4 bases removed from V and 5 bases from J, the gap between germline ends came to 15 bases. CDR3 amino acids: CASSPLGWAETQYF. The CDR3 DNA reads as TGTGCCAGCAGCCCCCTCGGTTGGGCTGAGACCCAGTACTTC.

The V call is TRBV5-1, the J call TRBJ2-1, with D uncertain. The CDR3 has 15 residues. V lost 1 base, J lost 4 bases, and 12 bases lay in between. Germline-derived CDR1 and CDR2 are SGHRS and YFSETQ. The CDR3 loop is CASSLFGHKYNEQFF. In DNA, the CDR3 is TGCGCCAGCAGCTTGTTTGGTCATAAGTACAATGAGCAGTTCTTC.